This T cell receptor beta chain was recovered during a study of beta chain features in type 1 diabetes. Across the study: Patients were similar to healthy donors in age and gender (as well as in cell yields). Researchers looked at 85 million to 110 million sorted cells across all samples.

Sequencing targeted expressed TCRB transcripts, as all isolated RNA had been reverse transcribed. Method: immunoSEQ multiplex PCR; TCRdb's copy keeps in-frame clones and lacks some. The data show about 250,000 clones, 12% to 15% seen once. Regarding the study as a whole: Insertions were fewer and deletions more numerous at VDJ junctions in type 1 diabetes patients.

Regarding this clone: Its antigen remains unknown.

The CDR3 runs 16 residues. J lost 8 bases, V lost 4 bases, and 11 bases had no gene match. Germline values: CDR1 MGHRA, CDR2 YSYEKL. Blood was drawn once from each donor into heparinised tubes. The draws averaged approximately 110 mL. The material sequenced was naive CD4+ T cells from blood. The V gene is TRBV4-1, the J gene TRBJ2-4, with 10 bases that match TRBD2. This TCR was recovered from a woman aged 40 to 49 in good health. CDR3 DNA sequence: TGCGCCAGCAGCCGGGGAGCGGGGGGGCCGATAGACATTCAGTACTTC. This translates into CASSRGAGGPIDIQYF.